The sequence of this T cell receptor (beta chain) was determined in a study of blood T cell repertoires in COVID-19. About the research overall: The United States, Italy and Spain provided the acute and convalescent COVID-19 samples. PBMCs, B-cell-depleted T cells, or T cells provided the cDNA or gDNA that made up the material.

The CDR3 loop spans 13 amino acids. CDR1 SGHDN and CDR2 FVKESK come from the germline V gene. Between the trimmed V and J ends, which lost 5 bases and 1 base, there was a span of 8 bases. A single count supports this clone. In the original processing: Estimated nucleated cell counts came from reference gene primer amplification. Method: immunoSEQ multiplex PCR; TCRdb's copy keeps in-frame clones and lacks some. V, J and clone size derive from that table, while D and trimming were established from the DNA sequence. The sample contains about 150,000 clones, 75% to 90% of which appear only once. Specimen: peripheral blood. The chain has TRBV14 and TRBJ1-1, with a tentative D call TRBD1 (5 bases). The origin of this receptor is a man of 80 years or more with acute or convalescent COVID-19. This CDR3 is CASSKQENTEAFF. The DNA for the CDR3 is TGTGCCAGCAGCAAACAGGAGAACACTGAAGCTTTCTTT.